The rows below give T cell receptor beta chains drawn from one sample of a study of cytomegalovirus exposure and HLA in healthy donors. Produced via immunoSEQ multiplex PCR; TCRdb's table is partial and in-frame only. In the table there are some 160,000 clones, roughly 84% of which are singletons. Sequencing was done on a sample of PBMCs. The receptors shown here come from a man in his thirties or forties in good health and CMV-seropositive. The conserved cysteine and the conserved F or W are not part of the CDR3 here. Size tells how often a clone was seen (once, few, many) or the class of an expanded clone, and some rows leave it out.

J gene,clone size,V gene,CDR3 protein
TRBJ1-1,few,TRBV19,ASMGQWNTEAF
TRBJ1-5,-,TRBV9,ASSSQGNNQPQH
TRBJ1-2,-,TRBV4-3,ASSQSQVYYGYT
TRBJ2-3,-,TRBV7-2,ASSQSGPPRGTQY
TRBJ1-1,once,TRBV13,ASGEGVGGEAF
TRBJ1-2,-,TRBV6-1,ASSEHPGQEINYGYT
TRBJ1-3,-,TRBV18,ASSLMGQTTGNTIY
TRBJ2-2,-,TRBV5-5,ASSLAGGELF
TRBJ2-6,-,TRBV5-4,ASSLGTGTGANVLT
TRBJ2-2,-,TRBV29-1,SVARAGRNGELF
TRBJ2-6,-,TRBV5-1,ASSLRGSGANVLT
-,-,TRBV7-2,ASSFRVGSGAARRNEQY
TRBJ2-1,-,TRBV2,ASEDWYPRQF
TRBJ1-3,-,TRBV9,ASSTQTGTTIY
TRBJ1-1,-,TRBV5-5,ASSPNREWTEAF
TRBJ2-5,-,TRBV2,ASSDRGLAEETQY
TRBJ2-5,-,TRBV5-1,ASSSKRRETQY
TRBJ1-5,-,TRBV11-2,ASSLGTGSNQPQH
TRBJ2-6,once,TRBV28,ASSFTGANVLT
TRBJ2-1,-,TRBV6-5,ASSYSRYNEQF
TRBJ2-7,-,TRBV5-1,ASSLATGLNYEQY
TRBJ1-2,-,TRBV2,ASRGPGANYGYT
TRBJ2-4,-,TRBV10-3,AISGGAKNIQY
TRBJ2-1,-,TRBV27,ASSLFLGRGLREPHNEQF
TRBJ2-1,-,TRBV7-9,ASSSRSSSYNEQF
TRBJ2-3,-,TRBV29-1,SVEDKTRWDTQY
TRBJ1-1,-,TRBV11-1,ASSGGVRTEAF
TRBJ2-5,-,TRBV5-6,ASSLAGTSWEETQY
TRBJ1-5,-,TRBV2,ASRDINQPQH
TRBJ2-2,-,TRBV15,ATSSAVLSTGELF
TRBJ2-1,-,TRBV5-6,ASSSFDNEQF
TRBJ2-7,-,TRBV5-6,ASSLGGYEQY
TRBJ2-6,-,TRBV2,ASSGGDVRANVLT
TRBJ1-1,-,TRBV18,ASSPRITGGGTEAF
TRBJ2-5,-,TRBV6-5,ASSGQRGMQETQY
TRBJ2-1,-,TRBV2,ASNPTGGAYNEQF
TRBJ2-2,-,TRBV5-6,ASSTDIARTGELF
TRBJ1-2,-,TRBV5-1,ASSLVPHSNYGYT
TRBJ2-3,-,TRBV7-2,ASSFGLADTDTQY
TRBJ1-1,once,TRBV2,ASSGQGRRYTEAF
TRBJ1-1,-,TRBV19,ASNHRTVREYTEAF
TRBJ1-5,-,TRBV9,ASSPHRDNQPQH
TRBJ2-7,-,TRBV7-9,ASSLTSYEQY
TRBJ1-5,-,TRBV19,ASSIKLDRVNQPQH
TRBJ2-3,few,TRBV29-1,SVEDPSGGGPITDTQY
TRBJ2-2,-,TRBV9,ASSVVEAAGEGTGELF
TRBJ2-7,few,TRBV7-2,ASSLLTGTEQY
TRBJ2-1,once,TRBV5-1,ASSWGTGYNEQF
TRBJ2-2,-,TRBV2,ASRAGGNTGELF
TRBJ2-5,-,TRBV10-1,ASSESKGGGKTQY
TRBJ1-1,-,TRBV4-1,ASSQFLTASTEAF
TRBJ2-1,-,TRBV7-2,ASSLIAGSYNEQF
TRBJ2-1,-,TRBV13,ASSSRPGLALGGTQF
TRBJ2-7,-,TRBV13,ASSSPTSGRRPSYEQY
TRBJ1-5,-,TRBV18,ASSPTTGDQPQH
TRBJ2-1,-,TRBV5-1,ASSSGLAYEQF